This record looks at one T cell receptor beta chain sequence and its context. This sample was included in a study of blood T cell repertoires in COVID-19. TCRdb's table, derived via immunoSEQ multiplex PCR, lists solely in-frame clones and lacks some. The table records about 210,000 clones, over 70% of them present only once. V lost 8 bases and J lost 5, with 14 bases in between. CDR1 and CDR2 from the germline V gene are LNHDA and SQIVND (reference sequence). There are 13 residues in the CDR3. The clonotype comes from a woman aged 45-60 years with acute or convalescent COVID-19. Sequenced sample: peripheral blood. V and J are TRBV19 and TRBJ2-3; D is possibly TRBD2 (5 bases). CDR3 amino acids: CASRGVFLDTQYF. The CDR3 DNA is TGTGCCAGTCGGGGAGTTTTTTTAGATACGCAGTATTTT.